These 29 T cell receptor beta chains were all obtained from the same sample, sequenced in a study of early T cells in non-severe SARS-CoV-2 infection. MiXCR was run by TCRdb on the 5' RACE reads, yielding one entry per CDR3 protein. The sample carries over 25,000 distinct CDR3 sequences, 5.7% recorded once. Sequencing input: whole blood. The receptors here all came from an adult who was a healthcare worker with PCR-confirmed SARS-CoV-2 infection or an uninfected control (not recorded which).

The CDR3 DNA reads as TGCAGCGCCCGAAAAGAGACCCAGTACTTC. Encoded protein: CSARKETQYF. The chain joins TRBV29-1 to TRBJ2-5; D ambiguous. The CDR3 consists of 10 residues. Trimming stripped 7 bases from V and 3 bases from J, with 6 bases between. Looked up from germline, CDR1 is SQVTM and CDR2 is ANQGSEA. Variable domain in full (rest from reference TRBV29-1 and TRBJ2-5): SAVISQKPSRDICQRGTSLTIQCQVDSQVTMMFWYRQQPGQSLTLIATANQGSEATYESGFVIDKFPISRPNLTFSTLTVSNMSPEDSSIYLCSARKETQYFGPGTRLLVL.

The J gene is TRBJ2-6, the V gene TRBV7-8; unclear D gene. Trimming cost V 7 bases and J 0 bases, with 16 bases left between them. This CDR3 has 17 residues. The germline gives CDR1 SGHVS, CDR2 FQNEAQ. The CDR3 bases are TGTGCCAGCACCCTCCCGCGGCGGCGCTCTGGGGCCAACGTCCTGACTTTC. Encoded protein: CASTLPRRRSGANVLTF. The whole variable domain, remainder taken from reference TRBV7-8 and TRBJ2-6, is GAGVSQSPRYKVAKRGQDVALRCDPISGHVSLFWYQQALGQGPEFLTYFQNEAQLDKSGLPSDRFFAERPEGSVSTLKIQRTQQEDSAVYLCASTLPRRRSGANVLTFGAGSRLTVL.

This clonotype was seen many times. This sequence joins TRBV7-2 and TRBJ2-5; tentative D call: TRBD2 (6 bases). The CDR3 loop spans 14 amino acids. Germline CDR1 SGHTA, CDR2 FQGNSA. Trimming took 7 bases from V and 5 from J, leaving 17 bases between them. Written as DNA, the CDR3 is TGTGCCAGCACCACTAGACGGGGGTTGGAGACCCAGTACTTC. Residues: CASTTRRGLETQYF.

This clonotype was counted ten times or more. This sequence joins TRBV9 and TRBJ1-3; D ambiguous. The CDR3 runs 15 residues. The ends were cut back, 2 bases at V and 2 bases at J, with 11 bases in the middle. CDR1 and CDR2 from the germline V gene are SGDLS and YYNGEE. CDR3 in amino acids: CASSVRHRPGNTIYF. In nucleotides, the CDR3 is TGTGCCAGCAGCGTCAGGCACCGTCCTGGAAACACCATATATTTT.

This clonotype has ten or more counts. The rearrangement uses TRBV3-1 and TRBJ1-4; 7 bases are shared with TRBD1. Trimming at V came to 1 base and at J to 7 bases, leaving 3 bases not matched to a gene. CDR3 length: 14 residues. Germline values: CDR1 LGHDT, CDR2 YNNKEL (reference sequence). This CDR3 reads CASSQGTGREKLFF. The CDR3 coding sequence is TGTGCCAGCAGCCAAGGGACAGGCCGTGAAAAACTGTTTTTT.

This clonotype was observed many times. The chain links TRBV28 to TRBJ2-7; D is ambiguous. Trimming shortened V by 5 bases and J by 2 bases, and 10 bases separated the two germline ends. There are 13 residues in the CDR3. Germline-derived CDR1 and CDR2 are MDHEN and SYDVKM. The CDR3 protein is CASSPFRAYEQYF. In DNA, the CDR3 is TGTGCCAGCAGTCCCTTCCGGGCCTACGAGCAGTACTTC. Complete variable domain (other parts from reference TRBV28 and TRBJ2-7): DVKVTQSSRYLVKRTGEKVFLECVQDMDHENMFWYRQDPGLGLRLIYFSYDVKMKEKGDIPEGYSVSREKKERFSLILESASTNQTSMYLCASSPFRAYEQYFGPGTRLTVT.

This clonotype was seen many times. CDR3 protein: CASSSPDQGINYGYTF. In nucleotides, the CDR3 is TGTGCCAGCAGCTCACCAGATCAGGGAATCAACTATGGCTACACCTTC. The gene calls are TRBV11-2 and TRBJ1-2; D might be TRBD1 (5 bases). Germline values: CDR1 SGHAT, CDR2 FQNNGV. V shed 4 bases and J shed 2 bases, with 17 bases lying between them. The CDR3 sequence is 16 residues long.

This clonotype was seen repeatedly, ten times or more. This chain connects TRBV18 to TRBJ1-6; D is perhaps TRBD1 (5 bases). This CDR3 spans 15 amino acids. CDR1 KGHSH and CDR2 LQKENI come from the germline V gene. V lost 4 bases and J lost 6, with 13 bases in between. The CDR3 DNA reads TGTGCCAGCTCACTCTCCGGGACCATTAATTCACCCCTCCACTTT. Translating it yields CASSLSGTINSPLHF.

This clonotype was seen only a few times. The CDR3 DNA reads as TGTGCCAGCAGCCAAGAAAGGGGACAAGCAAATACCCAGTACTTC. Translated: CASSQERGQANTQYF. The gene calls are TRBV4-2 and TRBJ2-5, with D possibly matching TRBD1 (6 bases). Trimming stripped 0 bases from V and 8 bases from J, with 16 bases between. The CDR3 is made up of 15 amino acids. CDR1 and CDR2 (germline): LGHNA, YNFKEQ.

This clonotype has at least ten counts. This rearrangement joins TRBV20-1 to TRBJ2-5; the D gene is possibly TRBD2 (6 bases). Germline V gene data show CDR1 as DFQATT and CDR2 as SNEGSKA (reference sequence). V was pared by 0 bases and J by 9 bases, with 11 bases between. This CDR3 is 12 amino acids long. CDR3 amino acids: CSARDYGGAQYF. CDR3 DNA: TGCAGTGCTAGAGATTACGGGGGAGCCCAGTACTTC.

By sample fraction, this clonotype is medium-sized. The chain recombines TRBV7-6 with TRBJ2-5; D call uncertain. The germline V and J ends were trimmed by 4 bases and 2 bases, with 5 bases remaining between them. This CDR3 region has 12 residues. Germline V gives CDR1 SGHVS, CDR2 FNYEAQ. The CDR3 nucleotides are TGTGCCAGCAGCTCCCGACAAGAGACCCAGTACTTC. Translating gives CASSSRQETQYF.

This rearrangement joins TRBV28 to TRBJ2-1; 9 bases match TRBD2. The CDR3 covers 19 residues. The V gene's germline CDR1 is MDHEN and CDR2 SYDVKM. J lost 8 bases, V lost 6 bases, and 23 bases had no gene match. The CDR3 is CASSPWRAAGGDLSHEQFF. DNA for the CDR3: TGTGCCAGCAGCCCTTGGAGGGCAGCGGGGGGCGATTTATCCCATGAGCAGTTCTTC.

This clonotype was counted at least ten times. CDR3 protein: CASSLRSGAQPQHF. The CDR3 nucleotides are TGTGCCAGCAGCTTAAGGAGTGGGGCTCAGCCCCAGCATTTT. This chain joins TRBV7-2 and TRBJ1-5; possible D gene TRBD1, 5 bases. Germline V gene sequence: CDR1 SGHTA, CDR2 FQGNSA. The ends were cut back, 2 bases at V and 6 bases at J, with 11 bases in the middle. The CDR3 runs 14 residues.

This clonotype was detected ten times or more. V usage is TRBV20-1 and J usage is TRBJ2-5, with 9 positions matching TRBD2. CDR3 length equals 16 residues. Germline V gives CDR1 DFQATT, CDR2 SNEGSKA (reference sequence). J was trimmed by 1 base and V by 1 base; bases with no gene match: 7. CDR3 in amino acids: CSARGSLRGGQETQYF. DNA of the CDR3: TGCAGTGCTAGAGGGTCTTTGCGGGGGGGCCAAGAGACCCAGTACTTC.

V gene TRBV27 combines with J gene TRBJ2-5, with TRBD2 identical over 10 bases. With V trimmed by 4 bases and J by 5 bases, 7 bases remained unmatched. Germline V CDR1 and CDR2: MNHEY, SMNVEV (reference sequence). The CDR3 length is 15 residues. Here the CDR3 DNA reads TGTGCCAGCAGTTCAGCGGGGGGGGAAGAGGAGACCCAGTACTTC. Residues: CASSSAGGEEETQYF.

This clonotype was recorded many times. This sequence joins TRBV12-3 or TRBV12-4 and TRBJ2-5; a weak D match, TRBD2 (6 bases). The CDR3 spans 15 residues. V was clipped by 6 bases and J by 5 bases, with 19 bases between them. The CDR3 spells CASSDRETGGETQYF. CDR3 DNA sequence: TGTGCCAGCAGCGATCGGGAAACTGGGGGGGAGACCCAGTACTTC.

At least ten counts were recorded for this clonotype. The chain joins TRBV7-2 to TRBJ2-6; TRBD2 agrees at 15 bases. The CDR3 contains 20 residues. The germline V gene encodes CDR1 SGHTA and CDR2 FQGNSA. V was pared by 5 bases and J by 4 bases, with 12 bases of the junction left unmatched. The CDR3 is CASSPRGLAGGRRGANVLTF. CDR3 sequence (DNA): TGTGCCAGCAGCCCGCGCGGACTAGCGGGGGGGCGCCGCGGGGCCAACGTCCTGACTTTC.

This chain joins TRBV4-3 and TRBJ2-4, with 7 bases lining up with TRBD1. J was trimmed by 8 bases and V by 3 bases; bases with no gene match: 7. CDR3 size: 14 residues. CDR1 is LGHNA, CDR2 YSLEER, per germline. The CDR3 coding sequence is TGCGCCAGCAGCCACAGACAGGGAACAGACATTCAGTACTTC. It codes for CASSHRQGTDIQYF.

There are many counts of this clonotype. The gene calls are TRBV11-2 and TRBJ2-7; no definite D call. V was cut by 2 bases and J by 7 bases, with 15 bases left in between. There are 14 residues in the CDR3. The germline V gene has CDR1 SGHAT and CDR2 FQNNGV. The CDR3 sequence: CASSLIALREEQYF. In nucleotides, the CDR3 is TGTGCCAGCAGCTTAATTGCACTTAGAGAGGAGCAGTACTTC.

This clonotype was recorded many times. The J gene is TRBJ2-1, the V gene TRBV29-1; D may match TRBD1 or TRBD2 (6 bases each). CDR3 length: 14 residues. Germline-derived CDR1 and CDR2 are SQVTM and ANQGSEA. Trimming cost V 4 bases and J 2 bases, with 12 bases left between them. The CDR3 sequence is CSVGSRGAYNEQFF. DNA for the CDR3: TGCAGCGTTGGGTCGAGGGGGGCCTACAATGAGCAGTTCTTC.

This clonotype occurred many times. The chain combines TRBV4-1 with TRBJ1-5; D possibly corresponds to TRBD1 (5 bases). Deletions cut 0 bases from V and 5 bases from J, with 14 bases between. This CDR3 comprises 16 residues. The germline V gene encodes CDR1 MGHRA and CDR2 YSYEKL. The CDR3, as DNA: TGCGCCAGCAGCCAAGAAGGGGCCCCGGAAGATCAGCCCCAGCATTTT. It specifies CASSQEGAPEDQPQHF.

This clonotype is medium-sized in the sample. Here the CDR3 DNA reads TGTGCCAGCTCCAACGGGGGGGAGCAGTACTTC. Amino acid sequence: CASSNGGEQYF. The rearrangement joins TRBV12-3 or TRBV12-4 to TRBJ2-7; 7 bases agree with TRBD2. V shed 8 bases and J 7 bases; nucleotides not matched to a gene: 5. This CDR3 has 11 amino acids.

Many counts were recorded for this clonotype. This chain links TRBV5-1 with TRBJ2-1; D is undetermined. This CDR3 region has 13 residues. The V end was cut by 0 bases, the J end by 5 bases, with 6 bases between. Germline V gives CDR1 SGHRS, CDR2 YFSETQ. CDR3 residues: CASSLDSHNEQFF. The CDR3 DNA reads as TGCGCCAGCAGCTTGGACAGCCACAATGAGCAGTTCTTC.

The chain carries TRBV11-1 and TRBJ2-3, with no clear D. The germline CDR1 and CDR2 sequences are SGHAT and FQDESV (reference sequence). CDR3 length equals 12 residues. Trimming left V 3 bases short and J 1 base short, with 2 bases between. The CDR3 sequence is CASSFGTDTQYF. CDR3 nucleotide sequence: TGTGCCAGCAGCTTCGGCACAGATACGCAGTATTTT.

This clonotype was found a few times. The chain joins TRBV7-2 to TRBJ2-1, with a possible D match to TRBD2 (6 bases). CDR3 length: 13 amino acids. V was cut by 11 bases and J by 5 bases, with 16 bases left in between. The germline V gene has CDR1 SGHTA and CDR2 FQGNSA. The CDR3 region has the DNA TGTGCCCTACGGGGAGGCACGGACAATGAGCAGTTCTTC. Its translation is CALRGGTDNEQFF.

This clonotype occurred a few times. This chain links TRBV7-9 with TRBJ1-4; D not certain. V was pared by 0 bases and J by 8 bases, with 7 bases between. The CDR3 totals 13 residues. Germline lookup yields CDR1 SEHNR and CDR2 FQNEAQ (reference sequence). CDR3 DNA sequence: TGTGCCAGCAGCTTAGCATCAGTGGAAAAACTGTTTTTT. This codes for CASSLASVEKLFF.

This clonotype was counted only a few times. V is TRBV6-5 and J is TRBJ2-5, with no clear D. The CDR3 totals 15 residues. Between the trimmed V and J ends, which lost 5 bases and 5 bases, there was a span of 18 bases. CDR1 is MNHEY, CDR2 SVGAGI, per germline. CDR3 region: CASSPRGSDGETQYF. The CDR3 DNA sequence: TGTGCCAGCAGTCCTCGAGGATCTGACGGGGAGACCCAGTACTTC.

V gene TRBV12-3 or TRBV12-4 combines with J gene TRBJ2-5; D ambiguous. This CDR3 is 11 amino acids long. V was trimmed by 4 bases and J by 4 bases, leaving 4 bases between them. CDR3 sequence reads: CASSSRETQYF. The CDR3 DNA reads TGTGCCAGCAGTTCAAGAGAGACCCAGTACTTC.

This clonotype was picked up many times. This rearrangement joins TRBV27 to TRBJ2-7, with 7 positions matching TRBD2. V trimming: 0 bases; J trimming: 7 bases; junction bases outside the gene matches: 3. The CDR3 is made up of 13 amino acids. From germline, CDR1 is MNHEY and CDR2 SMNVEV (reference sequence). CDR3 DNA: TGTGCCAGCAGTTTATCCGGGGGGTGGGAGCAGTACTTC. It is translated as CASSLSGGWEQYF.